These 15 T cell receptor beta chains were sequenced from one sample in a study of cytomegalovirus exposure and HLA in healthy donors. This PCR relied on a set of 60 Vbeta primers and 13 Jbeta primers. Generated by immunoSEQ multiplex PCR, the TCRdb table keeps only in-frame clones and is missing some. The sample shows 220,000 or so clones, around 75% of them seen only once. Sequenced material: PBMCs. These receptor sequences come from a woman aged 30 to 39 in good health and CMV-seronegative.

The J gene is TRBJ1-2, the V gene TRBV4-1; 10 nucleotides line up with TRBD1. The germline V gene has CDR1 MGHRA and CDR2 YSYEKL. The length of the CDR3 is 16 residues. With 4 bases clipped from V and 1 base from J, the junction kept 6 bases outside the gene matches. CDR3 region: CASSRGQGGNNYGYTF. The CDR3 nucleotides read TGCGCCAGCAGCCGAGGACAGGGGGGGAATAACTATGGCTACACCTTC.

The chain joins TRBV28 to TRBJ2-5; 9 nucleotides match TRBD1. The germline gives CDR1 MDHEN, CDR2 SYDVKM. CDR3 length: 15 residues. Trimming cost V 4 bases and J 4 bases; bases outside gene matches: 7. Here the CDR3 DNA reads TGTGCCAGCAGTTGGGTAATGACAGGGGGAGAGACCCAGTACTTC. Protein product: CASSWVMTGGETQYF.

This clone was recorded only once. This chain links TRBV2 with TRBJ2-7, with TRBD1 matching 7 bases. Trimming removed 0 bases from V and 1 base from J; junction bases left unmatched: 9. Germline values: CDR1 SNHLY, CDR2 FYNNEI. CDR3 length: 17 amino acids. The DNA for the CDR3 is TGTGCCAGCAGTGAAGCGCCTCTCTGGGACAGTTCCTACGAGCAGTACTTC. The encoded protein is CASSEAPLWDSSYEQYF.

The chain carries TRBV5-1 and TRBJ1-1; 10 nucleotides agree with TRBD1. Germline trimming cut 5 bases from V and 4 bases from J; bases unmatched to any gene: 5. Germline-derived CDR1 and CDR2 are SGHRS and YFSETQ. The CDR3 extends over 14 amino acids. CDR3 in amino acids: CASRMGQGITEAFF. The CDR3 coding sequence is TGCGCCAGCAGAATGGGACAGGGGATCACTGAAGCTTTCTTT.

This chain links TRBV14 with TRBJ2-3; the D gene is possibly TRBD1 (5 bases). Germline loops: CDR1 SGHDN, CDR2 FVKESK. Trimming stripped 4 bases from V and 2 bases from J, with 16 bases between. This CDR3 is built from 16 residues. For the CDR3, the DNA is TGTGCCAGCAGCCCCAATGGGGCCAACCCCACAGATACGCAGTATTTT. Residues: CASSPNGANPTDTQYF. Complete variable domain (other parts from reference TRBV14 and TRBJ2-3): EAGVTQFPSHSVIEKGQTVTLRCDPISGHDNLYWYRRVMGKEIKFLLHFVKESKQDESGMPNNRFLAERTGGTYSTLKVQPAELEDSGVYFCASSPNGANPTDTQYFGPGTRLTVL.

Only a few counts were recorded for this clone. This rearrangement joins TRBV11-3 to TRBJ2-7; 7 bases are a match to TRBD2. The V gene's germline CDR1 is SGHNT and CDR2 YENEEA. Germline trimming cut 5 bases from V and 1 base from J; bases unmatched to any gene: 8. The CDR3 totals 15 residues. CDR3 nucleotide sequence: TGTGCCAGCAGCCCTACACGGGGAGGGTCCTACGAGCAGTACTTC. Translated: CASSPTRGGSYEQYF.

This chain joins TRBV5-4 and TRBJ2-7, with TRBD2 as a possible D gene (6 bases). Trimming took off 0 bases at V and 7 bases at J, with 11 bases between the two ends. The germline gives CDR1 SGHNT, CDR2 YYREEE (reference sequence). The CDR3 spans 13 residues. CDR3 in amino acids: CASSLGLVSEQYF. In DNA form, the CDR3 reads TGTGCCAGCAGCTTGGGACTAGTTAGTGAGCAGTACTTC.

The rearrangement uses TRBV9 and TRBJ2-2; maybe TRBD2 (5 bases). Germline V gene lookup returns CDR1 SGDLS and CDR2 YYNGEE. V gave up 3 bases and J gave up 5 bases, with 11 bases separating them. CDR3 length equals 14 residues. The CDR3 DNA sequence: TGTGCCAGCAGCGCGAGGAGGTGGACCGGGGAGCTGTTTTTT. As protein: CASSARRWTGELFF.

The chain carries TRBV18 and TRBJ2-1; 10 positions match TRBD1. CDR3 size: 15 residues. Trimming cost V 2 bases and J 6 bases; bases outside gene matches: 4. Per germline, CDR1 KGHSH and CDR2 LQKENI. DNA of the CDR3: TGTGCCAGCTCACCAGGGACAGGGGAGGTCAATGAGCAGTTCTTC. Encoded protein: CASSPGTGEVNEQFF. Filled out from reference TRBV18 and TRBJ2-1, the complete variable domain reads NAGVMQNPRHLVRRRGQEARLRCSPMKGHSHVYWYRQLPEEGLKFMVYLQKENIIDESGMPKERFSAEFPKEGPSILRIQQVVRGDSAAYFCASSPGTGEVNEQFFGPGTRLTVL.

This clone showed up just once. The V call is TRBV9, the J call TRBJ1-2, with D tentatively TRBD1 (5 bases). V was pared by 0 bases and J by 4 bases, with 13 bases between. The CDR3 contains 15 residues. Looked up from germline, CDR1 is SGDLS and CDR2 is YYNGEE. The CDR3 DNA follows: TGTGCCAGCAGCGTAGTCCCCCTCGGGGGCTATGGCTACACCTTC. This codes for CASSVVPLGGYGYTF.

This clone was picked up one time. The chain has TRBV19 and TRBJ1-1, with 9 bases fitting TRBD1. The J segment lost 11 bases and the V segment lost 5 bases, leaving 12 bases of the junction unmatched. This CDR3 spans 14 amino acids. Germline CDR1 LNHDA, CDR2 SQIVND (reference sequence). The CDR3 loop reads CASSPTGGVVEAFF. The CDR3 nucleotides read TGTGCCAGTAGTCCCACAGGGGGCGTCGTCGAGGCTTTCTTT.

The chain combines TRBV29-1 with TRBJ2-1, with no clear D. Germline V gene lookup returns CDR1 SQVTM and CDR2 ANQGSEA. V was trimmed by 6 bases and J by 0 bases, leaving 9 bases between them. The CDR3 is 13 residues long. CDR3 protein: CSVPSPSYNEQFF. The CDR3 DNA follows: TGCAGCGTCCCCAGTCCCTCCTACAATGAGCAGTTCTTC.

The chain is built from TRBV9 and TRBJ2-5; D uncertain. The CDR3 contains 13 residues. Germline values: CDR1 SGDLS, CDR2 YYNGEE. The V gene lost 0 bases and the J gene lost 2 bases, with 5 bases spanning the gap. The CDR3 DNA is TGTGCCAGCAGCGTAGCGTTGCAAGAGACCCAGTACTTC. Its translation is CASSVALQETQYF.

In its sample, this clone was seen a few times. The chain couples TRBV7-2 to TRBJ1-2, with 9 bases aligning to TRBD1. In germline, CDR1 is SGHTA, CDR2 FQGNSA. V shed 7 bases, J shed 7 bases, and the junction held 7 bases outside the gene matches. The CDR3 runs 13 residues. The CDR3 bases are TGTGCCAGCAACAGACAGGGGGAGGGTGGCTACACCTTC. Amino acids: CASNRQGEGGYTF.

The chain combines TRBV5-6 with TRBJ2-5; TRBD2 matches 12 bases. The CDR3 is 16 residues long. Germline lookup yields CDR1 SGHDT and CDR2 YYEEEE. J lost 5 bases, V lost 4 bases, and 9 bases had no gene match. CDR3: CASSRASGRDGETQYF. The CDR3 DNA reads TGTGCCAGCAGCCGAGCTAGCGGGAGGGATGGGGAGACCCAGTACTTC.